These T cell receptor beta chains were read from a single sample in a study of blood T cell repertoires in COVID-19. Repertoires were generated with immunoSEQ multiplex PCR, while TCRdb's copy carries only in-frame clones and drops some. The sample lists about 330,000 clones; roughly 88% were seen once. The material sequenced was peripheral blood. The receptors were sampled from a woman in her 50s with active or convalescent COVID-19. The CDR3 runs from the conserved cysteine through the conserved F or W. The D gene is left open where the match is weak. Rows may omit the clone size; those that give it use once, few, many or a size class.

.	TRBV10-3	.	TRBJ1-5	TGTGCCATCAGTGAGTCAGGGGATAGCAATCAGCCCCAGCATTTT	CAISESGDSNQPQHF
few	TRBV7-3	.	TRBJ1-5	TGTGCCAGCCCTAATCCCAATAATCAGCCCCAGCATTTT	CASPNPNNQPQHF
.	TRBV7-2	TRBD1	TRBJ1-1	TGTGCCAGCAGTCCAGGGGGCTGGGAGAACACTGAAGCTTTCTTT	CASSPGGWENTEAFF
few	TRBV4-2	TRBD2	TRBJ2-2	TGTGCCAGCAGCCGCCAAGGCCATAGCGGGGCCACCGGGGAGCTGTTTTTT	CASSRQGHSGATGELFF
.	TRBV29-1	.	TRBJ2-5	TGCAGCATGTACAGCCACGAGACCCAGTACTTC	CSMYSHETQYF
.	TRBV13	TRBD1	TRBJ2-7	TGTGCCAGCAGCTCTGGGACAGTAATCTACGAGCAGTACTTC	CASSSGTVIYEQYF
.	TRBV3-1/TRBV3-2	.	TRBJ1-2	TGTGCCAGCAGCCAAGACCGGGTTGGCTATGGCTACACCTTC	CASSQDRVGYGYTF
once	TRBV28	.	TRBJ1-1	TGTGCCAGCAGGGAGAGGACTGAAGCTTTCTTT	CASRERTEAFF
.	TRBV3-1/TRBV3-2	.	TRBJ1-1	TGTGCCTGTACAGGGAACACTGAAGCTTTCTTT	CACTGNTEAFF
.	TRBV3-1/TRBV3-2	TRBD2	TRBJ2-7	TGTGCCAGCAGCCAGGAGCTCGGGGGGGGCTACGAGCAGTACTTC	CASSQELGGGYEQYF
.	TRBV18	.	TRBJ1-3	TGTGCCAGCTCACCCGGGTCTGGAAACACCATATATTTT	CASSPGSGNTIYF
.	TRBV7-2	.	TRBJ1-1	TGTGCCAGCAGCTTAGAAGCGGCCGTCGCGGCTGAAGCTTTCTTT	CASSLEAAVAAEAFF
.	TRBV11-2	.	TRBJ2-7	TGTGCCAGCAGCTTAGAGGGAGGCATTTCCTACGAGCAGTACTTC	CASSLEGGISYEQYF
.	TRBV10-3	TRBD1	TRBJ2-7	TGTGCCATCAGAACAGGGGGTGCCTACGAGCAGTACTTC	CAIRTGGAYEQYF
.	TRBV12-3/TRBV12-4	.	TRBJ1-2	TGTGCCAGCAGGTCCCCGGGTTGGGGCTACACCTTC	CASRSPGWGYTF
.	TRBV5-1	.	TRBJ1-2	TGCGCCAGCAGCTTGGGAGGGAATGCGAACTATGGCTACACCTTC	CASSLGGNANYGYTF
.	TRBV28	.	TRBJ1-1	TGTGCCAGCAGTTTATTAGCCTTTGCGGAAACTGAAGCTTTCTTT	CASSLLAFAETEAFF
.	TRBV4-1	TRBD1	TRBJ1-1	TGCGCCAGCAGCCAAACCCCAGGACAGGGGAACACTGAAGCTTTCTTT	CASSQTPGQGNTEAFF
.	TRBV19	.	TRBJ1-2	TGTGCCAGTAGTATGCCAATCCAAAACGGTGGCTACACCTTC	CASSMPIQNGGYTF
.	TRBV10-3	.	TRBJ2-7	TGTGCCATCAGTGATCAATCCTACGAGCAGTACTTC	CAISDQSYEQYF
.	TRBV12-2	.	TRBJ1-1	TGTGCAAGTCGCTTACTATTGGGACAGGGGAGAATTGCTACTGCTTGGAACGCTTTCTTT	CASRLLLGQGRIATAWNAFF
.	TRBV19	.	TRBJ1-2	TGTGCCAGTAGTATAGATGTGACAAGCTATGGCTACACCTTC	CASSIDVTSYGYTF
.	TRBV2	.	TRBJ1-2	TGTGCCAGCAGGATTGCCTCAGGGGCCTATGGCTACACCTTC	CASRIASGAYGYTF
few	TRBV2	TRBD2	TRBJ2-2	TGTGCCGGGGGAGGGCAAAACACCGGGGAGCTGTTTTTT	CAGGGQNTGELFF
few	TRBV10-3	.	TRBJ2-5	TGTGCCATCAGTGAAAGGAAGGGGCAAGAGACCCAGTACTTC	CAISERKGQETQYF
few	TRBV21-1	.	TRBJ2-7	TGTGCCAGCAGCAGGCGGACTAGCGGGAGAGACGAGCAGTACTTC	CASSRRTSGRDEQYF
once	TRBV5-4	TRBD1	TRBJ2-3	TGTGCCAGCAGTCACATGGACAGGGGGACAGATACGCAGTATTTT	CASSHMDRGTDTQYF
.	TRBV2	.	TRBJ1-5	TGTGCCAGCAGTGAGGATGGACAGATCAATCAGCCCCAGCATTTT	CASSEDGQINQPQHF
.	TRBV29-1	TRBD1	TRBJ1-1	TGCAGCGTTGTCACAGGGGGAACCGAAGCTTTCTTT	CSVVTGGTEAFF
.	TRBV7-2	.	TRBJ2-7	TGTGCCAGCAGCTTAGTTCGGTACGAGCAGTACTTC	CASSLVRYEQYF
.	TRBV21-1	.	TRBJ2-7	TGTGCCAGCAGCATACAAAAAAGACAGGGTAGGTGGGAGCAGTACTTC	CASSIQKRQGRWEQYF
.	TRBV24-1	.	TRBJ2-7	TGTGCCACCAGTGACGATAGACGGAGCTCCTACGAGCAGTACTTC	CATSDDRRSSYEQYF
few	TRBV7-2	.	TRBJ2-1	TGTGCCAGCAGCTCGATCGGGGAACTTTACAATGAGCAGTTCTTC	CASSSIGELYNEQFF
.	TRBV12-3/TRBV12-4	.	TRBJ2-1	TGTGCCAGCAGTCCTCGGGACTACAATGAGCAGTTCTTC	CASSPRDYNEQFF
.	TRBV19	.	TRBJ2-5	TGTGCCAGTAGTGGCGGACAGCTTCAAGAGACCCAGTACTTC	CASSGGQLQETQYF
.	TRBV2	.	TRBJ2-2	TGTGCCAGCAGTGAAGTGGGGGCGGCCACCGGGGAGCTGTTTTTT	CASSEVGAATGELFF
few	TRBV19	TRBD1	TRBJ1-5	TGTGCCAGTAGTATGACAGGGGCGCTCGGCAATCAGCCCCAGCATTTT	CASSMTGALGNQPQHF
.	TRBV3-1/TRBV3-2	.	TRBJ2-5	TGTGCCAGCAGCCAATCTAAGTCGAAGACCCAGTACTTC	CASSQSKSKTQYF
.	TRBV5-8	TRBD1	TRBJ1-5	TGTGCCAGCAGCCACCCCGGGGGACAGGGAAGGAATCAGCCCCAGCATTTT	CASSHPGGQGRNQPQHF
.	TRBV6-5	.	TRBJ1-5	TGTGCCAGCAGTAATGCAGGGAGGAGCAATCAGCCCCAGCATTTT	CASSNAGRSNQPQHF
.	TRBV7-9	TRBD1	TRBJ1-2	TGTGCCAGCAGCTTAGGGCAGGGGGCGGACTATGGCTACACCTTC	CASSLGQGADYGYTF
.	TRBV3-1/TRBV3-2	TRBD1	TRBJ1-3	TGTGCCAGCAGCTTCAGACAGGGGAATCCTGGAAACACCATATATTTT	CASSFRQGNPGNTIYF
.	TRBV2	.	TRBJ2-1	TGTGCCAGCAGTGTAACTATCCGGCAAGGTCCTAATGAGCAGTTCTTC	CASSVTIRQGPNEQFF